These 2 T cell receptor beta chains came from one sample sequenced in a study of vaccination effects on CD4 cells after COVID-19. Pools of viral peptides were used by the ViraFEST assay to expand antigen-specific CD4+ T cells ahead of sequencing. Investigators separated out CD4+ T cells once 10 days of culture had passed. No cognate antigen is known for these TCRs. Only in-frame clones appear in the TCRdb table, and some are missing; sequencing was by immunoSEQ multiplex PCR. The sample has 23,000 or so clones, approximately 70% seen once. Sequenced here: CD4+ T cells from PBMCs cultured with HCoV-229E spike peptides, sampled before COVID-19 vaccination. The receptors originated from a human donor who received a COVID-19 vaccine.

The chain couples TRBV7-8 to TRBJ1-1; tentative D call: TRBD1 (6 bases). CDR1 SGHVS and CDR2 FQNEAQ come from the germline V gene. V dropped 1 base and J dropped 7 bases, with 16 bases sitting between them. This CDR3 region has 15 residues. The CDR3 sequence: CASSLELSGAFEAFF. CDR3 bases: TGTGCCAGCAGCTTAGAGCTTTCGGGGGCCTTTGAAGCTTTCTTT.

The chain has TRBV11-2 and TRBJ1-2; D unresolved. With 0 bases removed from V and 4 bases from J, the gap between germline ends came to 6 bases. Germline assignment: CDR1 SGHAT and CDR2 FQNNGV. The CDR3 runs to 13 residues. The chain's CDR3 is CASSLEGSYGYTF. CDR3 DNA sequence: TGTGCCAGCAGCTTAGAGGGGTCCTATGGCTACACCTTC.